These 8 T cell receptor beta chains share one sample of origin, sequenced in a study of T-cell memory formation after mild COVID-19. TCRdb reanalysed the 5' RACE reads using MiXCR and keeps one entry per CDR3 protein. The table lists about 470,000 distinct CDR3 sequences, 15% to 20% of them singletons, with roughly an eighth in the top ten. Specimen: PBMCs or a T cell subset sorted from them (not recorded which). These receptors all come from an adult woman who had mild COVID-19 (a few samples of this study predate the infection). Cell type and time point are not known.

Only a few counts were recorded for this clonotype. This chain connects TRBV5-1 to TRBJ2-7, with D possibly TRBD2 on 6 matching bases. Per the germline V gene, CDR1 is SGHRS and CDR2 is YFSETQ. V lost 4 bases and J lost 7, with 18 bases in between. The CDR3 has 14 amino acids. CDR3 sequence reads: CASSPGTGTGEQYF. As DNA, the CDR3 is TGCGCCAGCAGCCCGGGGACGGGGACTGGAGAGCAGTACTTC. The entire variable domain, with the rest obtained from reference TRBV5-1 and TRBJ2-7, is as follows: KAGVTQTPRYLIKTRGQQVTLSCSPISGHRSVSWYQQTPGQGLQFLFEYFSETQRNKGNFPGRFSGRQFSNSRSEMNVSTLELGDSALYLCASSPGTGTGEQYFGPGTRLTVT.

This clonotype showed up just once. As DNA, the CDR3 is TGCGCCAGCAGAGCCACAGGGGTTGGGGGTGAGACCCAGTACTTC. Protein product: CASRATGVGGETQYF. The chain employs TRBV10-2 and TRBJ2-5; 7 bases match TRBD1. Germline CDR1 WSHSY, CDR2 SAAADI. The CDR3 runs to 15 residues. Unmatched junction bases numbered 12, after V lost 6 bases and J lost 5 bases.

The rearrangement uses TRBV20-1 and TRBJ2-7; TRBD2 aligns across 13 bases. CDR1 is DFQATT and CDR2 is SNEGSKA in the germline V gene (reference sequence). The V gene end was trimmed by 7 bases and the J gene end by 1 base; junction bases not matched to a gene: 10. CDR3 length: 16 residues. The CDR3 DNA sequence: TGCAGTGTCCCGGGACTAGCGGGAAGGGCTTCCTACGAGCAGTACTTC. Translation gives CSVPGLAGRASYEQYF.

The rearrangement uses TRBV29-1 and TRBJ2-7; D possibly matches TRBD1 or TRBD2 (5 bases each). This CDR3 region has 12 residues. V gave up 6 bases and J gave up 2 bases, with 11 bases separating them. Looked up from germline, CDR1 is SQVTM and CDR2 is ANQGSEA. CDR3 residues: CSVPLGAYEQYF. The DNA for the CDR3 is TGCAGCGTCCCCTTGGGGGCCTACGAGCAGTACTTC.

The table lists this clonotype with a few counts. The CDR3 DNA reads as TGTGCCAGCAGCTCGAGGACTAGCTTGATCGAGCAGTACTTC. Translated: CASSSRTSLIEQYF. The chain combines TRBV7-9 with TRBJ2-7; 8 nucleotides agree with TRBD2. Trimming at V came to 4 bases and at J to 6 bases, leaving 8 bases not matched to a gene. CDR1 and CDR2 (germline): SEHNR, FQNEAQ (reference sequence). CDR3 length equals 14 residues.

The chain has TRBV12-3 or TRBV12-4 and TRBJ2-2; a weak D match, TRBD2 (6 bases). V was clipped by 1 base and J by 3 bases, with 9 bases between them. The CDR3 runs 15 residues. The CDR3 DNA reads TGTGCCAGCAGTTTAGTTGGAGGGGACACCGGGGAGCTGTTTTTT. This translates into CASSLVGGDTGELFF.

This clonotype came up a few times. The V gene is TRBV7-9, the J gene TRBJ2-1; D perhaps matches TRBD2 (6 bases). Germline values: CDR1 SEHNR, CDR2 FQNEAQ (reference sequence). The CDR3 length is 14 residues. Trimming stripped 4 bases from V and 7 bases from J, with 14 bases between. The CDR3, as DNA: TGTGCCAGCAGCTCTTCGACTAGTAGGAATGAGCAGTTCTTC. Amino acid sequence: CASSSSTSRNEQFF.

This clonotype was counted only a few times. The chain couples TRBV4-3 to TRBJ2-1, with 8 bases fitting TRBD2. Germline V gene lookup returns CDR1 LGHNA and CDR2 YSLEER. The CDR3 has 17 amino acids. V gave up 0 bases and J gave up 0 bases; unmatched junction bases: 4. The CDR3 region is CASSQESSGPSYNEQFF. DNA of the CDR3: TGCGCCAGCAGCCAAGAATCTAGCGGGCCCTCCTACAATGAGCAGTTCTTC.